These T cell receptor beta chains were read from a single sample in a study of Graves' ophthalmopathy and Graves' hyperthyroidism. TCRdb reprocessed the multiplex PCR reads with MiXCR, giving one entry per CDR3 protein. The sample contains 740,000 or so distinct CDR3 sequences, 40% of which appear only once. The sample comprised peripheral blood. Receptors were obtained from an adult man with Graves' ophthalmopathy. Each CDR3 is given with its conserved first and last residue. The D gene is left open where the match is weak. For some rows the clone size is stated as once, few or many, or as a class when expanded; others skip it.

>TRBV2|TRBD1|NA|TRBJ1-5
TGTGCCAGCAGTGAAGCGGCGGGACAGGGGCACAATCAGCCCCAGCATTTT
CASSEAAGQGHNQPQHF
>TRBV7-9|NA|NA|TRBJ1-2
TGTGCCAGCAGCTTCCGGGACAAATATGGCTACACCTTC
CASSFRDKYGYTF
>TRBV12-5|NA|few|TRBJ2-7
TGTGCTAGTGGTTTGGACGAGTACGAGCAGTACTTC
CASGLDEYEQYF
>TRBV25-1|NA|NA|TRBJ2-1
TGTGCCAGCAGGGCCGGGAACAATCACAATGAGCAGTTCTTC
CASRAGNNHNEQFF
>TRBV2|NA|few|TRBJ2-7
TGTGCCAGCCGGCGGAACTCCTACGAGCAGTACTTC
CASRRNSYEQYF
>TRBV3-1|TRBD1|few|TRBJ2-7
TGTGCCAGCAGCTCCGGGACAGGGGGCGGAGAGCAGTACTTC
CASSSGTGGGEQYF
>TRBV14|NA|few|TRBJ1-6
TGTGCCAGCAGAGAAGGGGGGACCCTCCACTTT
CASREGGTLHF
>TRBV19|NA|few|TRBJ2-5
TGTGCCAGTAGCCCGAGGGTAGCGTCAGAGACCCAGTACTTC
CASSPRVASETQYF
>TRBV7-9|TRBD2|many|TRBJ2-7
TGTGCCAGCAGCTCGGGAGGGACTAGCGGGAGTTCCGAGCAGTACTTC
CASSSGGTSGSSEQYF
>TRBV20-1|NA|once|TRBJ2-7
TGCAGTGCTAGAGATACAGGCTACGAGCAGTACTTC
CSARDTGYEQYF
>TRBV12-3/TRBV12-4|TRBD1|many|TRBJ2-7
TGTGCCAGCAGTTTCCGGACAGGGGCCTACGAGCAGTACTTC
CASSFRTGAYEQYF
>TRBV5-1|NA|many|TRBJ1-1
TGCGCCAGTCGTCGACAGGCAACACTGAACACTGAAGCTTTCTTT
CASRRQATLNTEAFF
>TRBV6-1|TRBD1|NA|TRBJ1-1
TGTGCCAGCAGTCTGTACCCCCCTACAGGGGGCCGGACTGAAGCTTTCTTT
CASSLYPPTGGRTEAFF
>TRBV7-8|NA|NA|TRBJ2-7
TGTGCCAGCAGCCAGGCCTTGGACGGCTACGAGCAGTACTTC
CASSQALDGYEQYF
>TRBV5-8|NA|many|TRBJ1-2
TGTGCCAGCGATCTGAACGGGGACGGCTACACCTTC
CASDLNGDGYTF
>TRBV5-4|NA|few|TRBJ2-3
TGTGCCAGCAAGCTCGTTTCGTTGGATACGCAGTATTTT
CASKLVSLDTQYF
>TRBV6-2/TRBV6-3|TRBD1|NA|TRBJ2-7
TGTGCCAGCAAGGGGACAGGGCAGTACGAGCAGTACTTC
CASKGTGQYEQYF
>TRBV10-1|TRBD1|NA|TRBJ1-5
TGCGCCAGCAGCCAACAGGGGGTAAAGGGCAATCAGCCCCAGCATTTT
CASSQQGVKGNQPQHF
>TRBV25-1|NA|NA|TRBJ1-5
TGTACCAGCAGATTCGCCGGGACCCAGCATTTT
CTSRFAGTQHF
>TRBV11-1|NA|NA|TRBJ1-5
TGTGCCAGCAGCCACCCCACAAGGTATAGCAATCAGCCCCAGCATTTT
CASSHPTRYSNQPQHF
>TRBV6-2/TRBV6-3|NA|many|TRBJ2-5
TGTGCCAGCCTGACGGACAACCAAGAGACCCAGTACTTC
CASLTDNQETQYF
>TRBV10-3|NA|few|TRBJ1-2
TGTGCCAGCAGTGAAACGTTAGGAGGCTCCTTCTATGGCTACACCTTC
CASSETLGGSFYGYTF
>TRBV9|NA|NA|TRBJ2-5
TGTGCCAGCAGCGGGAGGGTCCTGGACTCCCAGTACTTC
CASSGRVLDSQYF
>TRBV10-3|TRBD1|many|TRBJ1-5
TGTGCCATTTCAGGGGGCCCTAGCAATCAGCCCCAGCATTTT
CAISGGPSNQPQHF
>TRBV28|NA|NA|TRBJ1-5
TGTGCCAGCACTCGGGGTTACAATCAGCCCCAGCATTTT
CASTRGYNQPQHF
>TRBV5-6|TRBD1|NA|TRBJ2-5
TGTGCCCGCAGTGAAGGGGGACAGGGGATTGAGACCCAGTACTTC
CARSEGGQGIETQYF
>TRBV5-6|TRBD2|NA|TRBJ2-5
TGTGCCAGCAGCTTCGGGGGGGAGGAGGCCCAGTACTTC
CASSFGGEEAQYF
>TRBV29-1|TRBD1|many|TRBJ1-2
TGCAGCGCCGGGACAGGGGCCAGAAGCTATGGCTACACCTTC
CSAGTGARSYGYTF
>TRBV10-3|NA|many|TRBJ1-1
TGTGCCGGGGGGGCAGGGGTAAGGACTGAAGCTTTCTTT
CAGGAGVRTEAFF
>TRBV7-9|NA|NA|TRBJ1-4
TGTGCCAGCAAGGACATGAATGAAAAACTGTTTTTT
CASKDMNEKLFF
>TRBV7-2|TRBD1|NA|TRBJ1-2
TGCGCCAGCAGCCAAGGGCTCGGACAGGGATTTTGGTCTGGCTACACCTTC
CASSQGLGQGFWSGYTF
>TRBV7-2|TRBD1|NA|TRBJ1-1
TGTGCCAGCAGCTCAACGGGACAGGCGAACACTGAAGCTTTCTTT
CASSSTGQANTEAFF
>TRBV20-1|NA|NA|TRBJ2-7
TGCAGTGCTACTTCACCCGGTCGATCTTACTACGAGCAGTACTTC
CSATSPGRSYYEQYF
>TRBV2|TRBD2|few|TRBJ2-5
TGTGCCAGCAGAGCCCGCCTAGCGGGAGTGGAGACCCAGTACTTC
CASRARLAGVETQYF
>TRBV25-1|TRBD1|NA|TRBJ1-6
TGTGCCAGCAGTTTAGGGACAGGGAGTGTCTCCTATAATTCACCCCTCCACTTT
CASSLGTGSVSYNSPLHF
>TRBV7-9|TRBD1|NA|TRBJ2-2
TGCGCCAGCAGCTTGGACAGGATTATGAACACCGGGGAGCTGTTTTTT
CASSLDRIMNTGELFF
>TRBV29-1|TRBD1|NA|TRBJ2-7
TGCAGGTGGGGACAGGGGCGCGAGCAGTACTTC
CRWGQGREQYF
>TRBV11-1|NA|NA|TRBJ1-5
TGTGCCAGCAGAAGGACAGCTAATAGCAATCAGCCCCAGCATTTT
CASRRTANSNQPQHF
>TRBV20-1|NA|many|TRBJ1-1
TGCAGTGCTTATGGCAGAGGACCCACTGAAGCTTTCTTT
CSAYGRGPTEAFF